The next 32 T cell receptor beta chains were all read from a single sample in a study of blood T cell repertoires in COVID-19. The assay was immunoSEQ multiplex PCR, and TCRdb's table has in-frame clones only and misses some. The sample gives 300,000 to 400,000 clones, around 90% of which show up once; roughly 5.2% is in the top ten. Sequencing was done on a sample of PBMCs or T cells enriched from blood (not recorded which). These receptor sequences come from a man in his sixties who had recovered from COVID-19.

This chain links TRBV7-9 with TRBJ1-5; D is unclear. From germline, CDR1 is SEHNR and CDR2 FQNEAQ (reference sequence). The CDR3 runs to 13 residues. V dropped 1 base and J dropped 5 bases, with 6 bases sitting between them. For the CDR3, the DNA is TGTGCCAGCAGCTTAGTTATTGATCAGCCCCAGCATTTT. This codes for CASSLVIDQPQHF.

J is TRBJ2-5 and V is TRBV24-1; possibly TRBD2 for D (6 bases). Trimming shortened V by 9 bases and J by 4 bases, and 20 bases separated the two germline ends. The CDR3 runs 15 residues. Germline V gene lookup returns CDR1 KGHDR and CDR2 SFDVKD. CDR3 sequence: CATRDSGGSGETQYF. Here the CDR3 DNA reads TGTGCCACCCGGGACTCCGGGGGTTCGGGAGAGACCCAGTACTTC.

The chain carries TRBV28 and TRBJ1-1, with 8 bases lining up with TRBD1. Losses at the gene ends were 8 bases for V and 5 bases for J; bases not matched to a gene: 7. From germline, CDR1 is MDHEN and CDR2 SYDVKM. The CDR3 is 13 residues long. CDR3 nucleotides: TGTGCCAGCCACAGGGGGATCGGGACTGAAGCTTTCTTT. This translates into CASHRGIGTEAFF.

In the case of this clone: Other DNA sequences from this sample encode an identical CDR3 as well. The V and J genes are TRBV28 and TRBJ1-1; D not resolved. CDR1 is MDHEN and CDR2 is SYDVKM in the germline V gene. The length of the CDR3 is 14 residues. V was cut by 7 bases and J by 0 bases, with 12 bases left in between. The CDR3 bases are TGTGCCAGCACCCCCGTCGGGGTGAACACTGAAGCTTTCTTT. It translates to CASTPVGVNTEAFF. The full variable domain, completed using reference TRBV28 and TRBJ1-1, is DVKVTQSSRYLVKRTGEKVFLECVQDMDHENMFWYRQDPGLGLRLIYFSYDVKMKEKGDIPEGYSVSREKKERFSLILESASTNQTSMYLCASTPVGVNTEAFFGQGTRLTVV.

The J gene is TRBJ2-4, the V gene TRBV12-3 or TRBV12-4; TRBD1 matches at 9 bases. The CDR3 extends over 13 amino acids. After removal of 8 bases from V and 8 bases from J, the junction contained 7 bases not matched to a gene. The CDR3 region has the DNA TGTGCCAGCGGAGACAGGGGGGGTGACATTCAGTACTTC. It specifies CASGDRGGDIQYF.

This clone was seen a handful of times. The CDR3 region has the DNA TGTGCCAGCAGACTAGTGGATGAGCAGTTCTTC. This codes for CASRLVDEQFF. The chain couples TRBV25-1 to TRBJ2-1; TRBD2 is a possible D gene (5 bases). This CDR3 is built from 11 residues. V was clipped by 6 bases and J by 8 bases, with 8 bases between them. Germline loops: CDR1 MGHDK, CDR2 SYGVNS.

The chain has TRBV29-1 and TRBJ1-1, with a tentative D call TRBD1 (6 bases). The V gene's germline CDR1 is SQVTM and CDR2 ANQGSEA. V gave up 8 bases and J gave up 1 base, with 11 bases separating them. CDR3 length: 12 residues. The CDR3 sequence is CSSLQGNTEAFF. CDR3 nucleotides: TGCAGCTCGCTACAGGGGAACACTGAAGCTTTCTTT.

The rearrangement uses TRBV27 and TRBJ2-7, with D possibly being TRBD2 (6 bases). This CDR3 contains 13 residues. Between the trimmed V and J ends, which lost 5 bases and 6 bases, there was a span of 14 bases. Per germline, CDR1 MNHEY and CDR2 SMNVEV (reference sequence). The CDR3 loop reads CASSPLGRREQYF. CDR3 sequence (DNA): TGTGCCAGCAGTCCTCTAGGGAGGCGCGAGCAGTACTTC.

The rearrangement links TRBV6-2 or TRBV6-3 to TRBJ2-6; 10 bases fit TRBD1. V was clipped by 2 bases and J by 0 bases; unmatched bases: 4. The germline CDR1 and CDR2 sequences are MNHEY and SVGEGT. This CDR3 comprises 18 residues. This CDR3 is CASSYGTGAPSGANVLTF. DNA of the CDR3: TGTGCCAGCAGTTACGGGACAGGGGCCCCCTCTGGGGCCAACGTCCTGACTTTC.

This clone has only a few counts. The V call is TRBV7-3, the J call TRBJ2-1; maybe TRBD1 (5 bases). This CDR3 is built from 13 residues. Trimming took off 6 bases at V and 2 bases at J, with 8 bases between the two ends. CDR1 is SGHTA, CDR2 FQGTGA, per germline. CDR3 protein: CASSSGTYNEQFF. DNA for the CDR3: TGTGCCAGCAGTTCAGGGACCTACAATGAGCAGTTCTTC.

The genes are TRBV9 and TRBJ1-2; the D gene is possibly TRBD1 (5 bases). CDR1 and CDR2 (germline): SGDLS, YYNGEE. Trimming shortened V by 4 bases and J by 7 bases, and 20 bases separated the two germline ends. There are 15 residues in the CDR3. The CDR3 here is CASSRLDGAGGGYTF. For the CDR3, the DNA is TGTGCCAGCAGCCGATTGGACGGGGCCGGGGGTGGCTACACCTTC.

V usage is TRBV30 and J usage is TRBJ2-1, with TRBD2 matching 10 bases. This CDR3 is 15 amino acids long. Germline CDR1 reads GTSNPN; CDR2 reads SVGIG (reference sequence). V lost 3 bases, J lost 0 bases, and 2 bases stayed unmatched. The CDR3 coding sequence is TGTGCCTGGAGCAGCGGGAGGGTCTCCTACAATGAGCAGTTCTTC. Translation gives CAWSSGRVSYNEQFF.

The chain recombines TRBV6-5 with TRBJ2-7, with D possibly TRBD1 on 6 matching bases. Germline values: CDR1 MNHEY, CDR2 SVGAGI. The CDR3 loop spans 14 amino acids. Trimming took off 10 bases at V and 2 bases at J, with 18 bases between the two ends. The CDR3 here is CATSLSGDAYEQYF. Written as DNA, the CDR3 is TGTGCCACTTCGCTTTCAGGGGATGCCTACGAGCAGTACTTC.

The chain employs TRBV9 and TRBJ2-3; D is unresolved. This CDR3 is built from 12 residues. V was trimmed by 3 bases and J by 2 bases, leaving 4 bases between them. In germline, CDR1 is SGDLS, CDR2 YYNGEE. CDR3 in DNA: TGTGCCAGCAGCGCCAACACAGATACGCAGTATTTT. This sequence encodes CASSANTDTQYF. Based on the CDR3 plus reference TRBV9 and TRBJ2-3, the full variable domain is DSGVTQTPKHLITATGQRVTLRCSPRSGDLSVYWYQQSLDQGLQFLIQYYNGEERAKGNILERFSAQQFPDLHSELNLSSLELGDSALYFCASSANTDTQYFGPGTRLTVL.

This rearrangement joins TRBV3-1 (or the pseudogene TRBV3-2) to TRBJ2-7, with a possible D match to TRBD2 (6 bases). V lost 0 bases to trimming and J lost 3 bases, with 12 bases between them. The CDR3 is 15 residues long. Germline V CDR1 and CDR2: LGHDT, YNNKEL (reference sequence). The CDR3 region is CASSQDSRGDYEQYF. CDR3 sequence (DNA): TGTGCCAGCAGCCAAGATTCGCGGGGAGACTACGAGCAGTACTTC.

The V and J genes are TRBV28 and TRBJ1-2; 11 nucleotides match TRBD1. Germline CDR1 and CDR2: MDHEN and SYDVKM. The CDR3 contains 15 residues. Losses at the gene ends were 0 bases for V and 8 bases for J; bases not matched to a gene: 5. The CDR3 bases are TGTGCCAGCAGTTTATGGGGGACAGGGGGTAACGGCTACACCTTC. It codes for CASSLWGTGGNGYTF.

CDR3 residues: CASSIGGGRSVEQFF. The CDR3, as DNA: TGTGCCAGTAGTATAGGGGGAGGTCGTAGCGTTGAGCAGTTCTTC. The chain couples TRBV19 to TRBJ2-1, with TRBD2 as a possible D gene (6 bases). This CDR3 region has 15 residues. Deletions cut 1 base from V and 9 bases from J, with 16 bases between. Germline lookup yields CDR1 LNHDA and CDR2 SQIVND (reference sequence).

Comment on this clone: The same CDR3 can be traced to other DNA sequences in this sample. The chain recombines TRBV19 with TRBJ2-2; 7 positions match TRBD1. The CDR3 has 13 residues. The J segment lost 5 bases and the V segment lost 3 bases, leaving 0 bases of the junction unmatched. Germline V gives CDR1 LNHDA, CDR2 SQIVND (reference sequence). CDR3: CASSIRGTGELFF. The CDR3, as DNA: TGTGCCAGTAGTATCAGGGGGACCGGGGAGCTGTTTTTT.

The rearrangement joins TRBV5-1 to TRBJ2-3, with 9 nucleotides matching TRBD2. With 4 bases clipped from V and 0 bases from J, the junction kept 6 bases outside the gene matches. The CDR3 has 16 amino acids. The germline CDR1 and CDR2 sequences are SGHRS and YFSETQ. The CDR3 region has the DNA TGCGCCAGCAGCCGGGTAGCGGGAGCTAGCACAGATACGCAGTATTTT. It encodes CASSRVAGASTDTQYF.

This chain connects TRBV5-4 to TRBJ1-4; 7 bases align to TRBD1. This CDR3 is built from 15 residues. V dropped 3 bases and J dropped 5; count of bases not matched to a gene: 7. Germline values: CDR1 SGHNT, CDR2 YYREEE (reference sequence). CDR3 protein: CASSSTGTENEKLFF. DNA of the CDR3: TGTGCCAGCAGCTCGACCGGGACAGAAAATGAAAAACTGTTTTTT. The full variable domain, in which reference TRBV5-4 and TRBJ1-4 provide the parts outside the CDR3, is ETGVTQSPTHLIKTRGQQVTLRCSSQSGHNTVSWYQQALGQGPQFIFQYYREEENGRGNFPPRFSGLQFPNYSSELNVNALELDDSALYLCASSSTGTENEKLFFGSGTQLSVL.

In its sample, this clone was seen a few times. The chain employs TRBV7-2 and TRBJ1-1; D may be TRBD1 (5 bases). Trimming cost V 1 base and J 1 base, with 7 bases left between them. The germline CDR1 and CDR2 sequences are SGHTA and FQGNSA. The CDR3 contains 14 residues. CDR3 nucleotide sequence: TGTGCCAGCAGCTTAGGACAGAGGAACACTGAAGCTTTCTTT. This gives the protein CASSLGQRNTEAFF.

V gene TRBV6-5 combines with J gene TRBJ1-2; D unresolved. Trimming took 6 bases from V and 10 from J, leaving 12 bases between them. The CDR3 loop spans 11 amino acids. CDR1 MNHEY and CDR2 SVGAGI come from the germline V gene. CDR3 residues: CASRLDLSYTF. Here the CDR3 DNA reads TGTGCCAGCAGGCTAGACCTTTCCTACACCTTC.

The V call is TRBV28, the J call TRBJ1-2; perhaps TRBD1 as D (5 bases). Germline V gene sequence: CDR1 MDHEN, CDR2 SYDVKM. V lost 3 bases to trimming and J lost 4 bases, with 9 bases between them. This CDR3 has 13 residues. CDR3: CASSFRVFYGYTF. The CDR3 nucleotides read TGTGCCAGCAGTTTCAGGGTTTTCTATGGCTACACCTTC.

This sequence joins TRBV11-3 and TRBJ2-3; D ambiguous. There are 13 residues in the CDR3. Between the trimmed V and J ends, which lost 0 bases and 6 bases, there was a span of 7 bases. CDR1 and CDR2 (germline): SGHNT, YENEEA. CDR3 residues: CASSLEEKDTQYF. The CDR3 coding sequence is TGTGCCAGCAGCTTAGAAGAGAAGGATACGCAGTATTTT.

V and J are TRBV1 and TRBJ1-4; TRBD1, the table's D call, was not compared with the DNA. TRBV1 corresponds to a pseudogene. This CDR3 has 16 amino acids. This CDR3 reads CTSSQWAKWANEKLFF. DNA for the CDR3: TGCACCAGCAGCCAATGGGCCAAGTGGGCTAATGAAAAACTGTTTTTT.

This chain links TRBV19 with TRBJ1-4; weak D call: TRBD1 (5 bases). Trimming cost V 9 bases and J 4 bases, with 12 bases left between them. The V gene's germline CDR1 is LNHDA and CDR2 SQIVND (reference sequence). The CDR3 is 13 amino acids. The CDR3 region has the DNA TGTGCCAGCCGGGGGGTTAATAATGAAAAACTGTTTTTT. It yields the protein CASRGVNNEKLFF.

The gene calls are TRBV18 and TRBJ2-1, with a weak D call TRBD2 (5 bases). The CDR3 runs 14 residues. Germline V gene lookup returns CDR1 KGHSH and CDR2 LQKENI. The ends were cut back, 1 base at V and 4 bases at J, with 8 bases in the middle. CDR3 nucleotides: TGTGCCAGCTCACCACTAGCGACGTACAATGAGCAGTTCTTC. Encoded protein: CASSPLATYNEQFF.

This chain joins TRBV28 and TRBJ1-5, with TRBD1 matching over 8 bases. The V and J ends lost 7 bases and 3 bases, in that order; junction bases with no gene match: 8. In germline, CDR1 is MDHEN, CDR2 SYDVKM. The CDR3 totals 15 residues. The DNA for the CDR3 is TGTGCCAGCATCCTCTCAGGGGGCGACAATCAGCCCCAGCATTTT. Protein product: CASILSGGDNQPQHF.

The CDR3 sequence: CASSPVGDPNTEAFF. The CDR3 DNA follows: TGTGCCAGCTCACCGGTCGGAGACCCGAACACTGAAGCTTTCTTT. This chain joins TRBV18 and TRBJ1-1; D not certain. CDR1 and CDR2 from the germline V gene are KGHSH and LQKENI. V was cut by 3 bases and J by 1 base, with 12 bases left in between. CDR3 length: 15 amino acids.

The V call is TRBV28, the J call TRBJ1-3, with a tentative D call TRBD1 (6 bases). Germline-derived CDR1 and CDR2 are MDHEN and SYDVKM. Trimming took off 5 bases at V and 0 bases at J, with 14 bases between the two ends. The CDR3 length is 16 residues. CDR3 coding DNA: TGTGCCAGCAGTCCACCAGGGGTAAGCTCTGGAAACACCATATATTTT. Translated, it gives CASSPPGVSSGNTIYF.

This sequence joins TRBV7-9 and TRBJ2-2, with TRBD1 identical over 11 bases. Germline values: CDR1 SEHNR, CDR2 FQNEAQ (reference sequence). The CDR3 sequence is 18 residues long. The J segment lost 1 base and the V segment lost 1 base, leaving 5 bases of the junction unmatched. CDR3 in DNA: TGTGCCAGCAGCTTAGGGACAGGGGGCGCGGGGAACACCGGGGAGCTGTTTTTT. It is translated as CASSLGTGGAGNTGELFF.

The CDR3 coding sequence is TGTGCCAGCAGCTTAGATGGGCGGGACAGGGGGCGAAATGGCTACACCTTC. Protein product: CASSLDGRDRGRNGYTF. This rearrangement joins TRBV7-2 to TRBJ1-2, with 12 bases fitting TRBD1. V lost 1 base, J lost 6 bases, and 9 bases stayed unmatched. The CDR3 totals 17 residues. Germline V gives CDR1 SGHTA, CDR2 FQGNSA.